The entry below gives a single T cell receptor (beta chain) sequence along with its context. The sample holds one count of this clone. Its binding antigen is unknown. The input lacks base qualities; no much larger clone sits a single base away. The data were obtained in a study of blood T cell repertoires in COVID-19 (dated by TCRdb to 2018 to 2020). For context, the study as a whole: Samples covering the acute and convalescent phases of COVID-19 were provided by collaborators in the United States, Italy and Spain. A freely available public database, intended as a resource for researchers studying the immune response to SARS-CoV-2, is where the repertoires were released. The material from the prospective study consisted of cDNA or gDNA derived from T cells, B-cell-depleted T cells, or PBMCs. Samples were obtained from the ongoing ImmuneRACE study (first 160 participants) and from about 1,300 subjects provided by 6 global collaborators. Deeply sampled blood TCRbeta repertoires from subjects exposed to, actively infected with, or recovered from COVID-19 were included in the dataset. Where available, HLA class I and class II types were taken from metadata supplied by the sample provider and were not determined by assay-based typing. Nearly every sample came with metadata listing a de-identified subject ID, COVID-19 status, age in years and sex. The paper's findings and limits, for the study overall: How much clinical and demographic metadata was included differed by source and by participant, and the metadata was provided uncurated.

Whole blood was collected in K2EDTA tubes by collaborating institutions according to the institutions' own protocols. Collaborator samples were shipped for TCRbeta analysis as frozen whole blood, isolated PBMCs, or DNA extracted from either sample type. Its CDR3 holds 13 amino acids, cysteine through phenylalanine. The kept DNA is CDR3 alone, 39 bases in frame from the first base. Deletion took 7 bases off V and 2 bases off J, with a span of 12 bases between the germline ends. CDR1 is given as SQVTM and CDR2 as ANQGSEA, both from the germline V gene. TCRbeta CDR3 regions were amplified from genomic DNA by means of the immunoSEQ Assay, a bias-controlled multiplex PCR. Per the authors' processing: The number of nucleated cells in each sample was estimated from the amplification of reference gene primers within the assay. To quantify the absolute abundance of each unique TCRbeta CDR3 rearrangement, sequence reads were collapsed and filtered. For each sample, productive Simpson clonality was calculated as the square root of Simpson's diversity index over productive rearrangements. As stored in TCRdb, this immuneACCESS dataset retains in-frame rearrangements with V and J assigned. A fraction of the clones does not appear; measured against another copy, unresolved V genes explain less than half of the discrepancy, and the remainder lacks a known reason. V and J calls and clone size follow that table, whereas D and trimming were derived from the DNA. For this sample the table gives roughly 55,000 clones, of which approximately 80% were detected only once. Clones ranked in the top ten supply 15% of the sample.

Sequenced: peripheral blood. The chain employs TRBV29-1 and TRBJ1-5; matching of 5 bases hints at TRBD1 as the D gene. The sequence was collected from a human donor with active or convalescent COVID-19. The donor label of this sample is uncertain. CDR3 sequence: CSGALGRNQPQHF. The base sequence is TGCAGCGGGGCCCTGGGGCGCAATCAGCCCCAGCATTTT.